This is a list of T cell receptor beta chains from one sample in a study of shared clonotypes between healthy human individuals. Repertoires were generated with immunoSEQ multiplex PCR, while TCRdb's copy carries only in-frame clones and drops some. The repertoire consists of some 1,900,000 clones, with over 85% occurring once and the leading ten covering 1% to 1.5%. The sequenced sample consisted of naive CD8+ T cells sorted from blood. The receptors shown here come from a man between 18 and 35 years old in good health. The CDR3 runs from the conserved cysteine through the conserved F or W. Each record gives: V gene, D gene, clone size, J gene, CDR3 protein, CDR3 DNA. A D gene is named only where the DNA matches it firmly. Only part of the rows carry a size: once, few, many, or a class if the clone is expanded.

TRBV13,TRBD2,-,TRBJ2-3,CASSLLAGGRTDTQYF,TGTGCCAGCAGCTTACTAGCGGGGGGGCGGACAGATACGCAGTATTTT
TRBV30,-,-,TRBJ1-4,CAWSYGSLEEKLFF,TGTGCCTGGAGTTATGGGTCCCTAGAAGAAAAACTGTTTTTT
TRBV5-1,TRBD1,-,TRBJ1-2,CASSPRQGQPIYGYTF,TGCGCCAGCAGCCCCCGACAGGGACAGCCCATCTATGGCTACACCTTC
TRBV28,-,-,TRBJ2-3,CASLETDTQYF,TGTGCCAGCTTGGAGACAGATACGCAGTATTTT
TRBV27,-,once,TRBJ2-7,CASSPSVGPTPHEQYF,TGTGCCAGCAGTCCTTCCGTCGGCCCCACCCCACACGAGCAGTACTTC
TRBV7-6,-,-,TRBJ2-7,CASSLEQGTYEQYF,TGTGCCAGCAGCTTAGAACAGGGAACCTACGAGCAGTACTTC
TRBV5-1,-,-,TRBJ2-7,CASGQAGADYEQYF,TGCGCCAGCGGGCAGGCAGGGGCGGACTACGAGCAGTACTTC
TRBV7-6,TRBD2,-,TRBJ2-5,CASSSLAGNQETQYF,TGTGCCAGCAGCTCCCTAGCGGGGAACCAAGAGACCCAGTACTTC
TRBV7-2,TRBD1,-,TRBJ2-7,CASSPRDRAPYEQYF,TGTGCCAGCAGCCCCCGGGACAGGGCCCCCTACGAGCAGTACTTC
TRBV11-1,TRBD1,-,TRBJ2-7,CASSLVQGYNEQYF,TGTGCCAGCAGCTTAGTACAGGGGTACAACGAGCAGTACTTC
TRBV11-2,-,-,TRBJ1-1,CASSKGGLMNTEAFF,TGTGCCAGCAGCAAAGGAGGGCTTATGAACACTGAAGCTTTCTTT
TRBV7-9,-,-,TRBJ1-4,CASSPTLQGSSEKLFF,TGTGCCAGCAGCCCGACATTACAGGGCTCTAGTGAAAAACTGTTTTTT
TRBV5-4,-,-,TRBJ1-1,CASSLVVGEAFF,TGTGCCAGCAGCCTCGTGGTCGGTGAAGCTTTCTTT
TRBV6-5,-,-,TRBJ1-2,CASSYGAVDGYTF,TGTGCCAGCAGTTACGGTGCGGTCGATGGCTACACCTTC
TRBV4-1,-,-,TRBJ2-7,CASSPGTNTAYEQYF,TGCGCCAGCAGCCCCGGGACCAACACCGCCTACGAGCAGTACTTC
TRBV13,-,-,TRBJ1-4,CASSHRTAVEEKLFF,TGTGCCAGCAGCCATCGGACAGCAGTGGAGGAAAAACTGTTTTTT
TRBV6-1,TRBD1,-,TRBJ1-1,CASSVGQGAGATEAFF,TGTGCCAGCAGTGTAGGACAGGGGGCAGGGGCCACTGAAGCTTTCTTT
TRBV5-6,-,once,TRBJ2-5,CASKPSYGEGGSQETQYF,TGTGCCAGCAAACCCTCTTACGGGGAGGGGGGGTCTCAAGAGACCCAGTACTTC
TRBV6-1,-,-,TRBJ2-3,CASNGRFPDTQYF,TGTGCCAGCAACGGCAGGTTCCCAGATACGCAGTATTTT
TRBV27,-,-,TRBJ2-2,CASRSGTSSTGELFF,TGTGCCAGCAGATCCGGGACCTCGAGCACCGGGGAGCTGTTTTTT
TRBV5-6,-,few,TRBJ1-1,CASSLMNTEAFF,TGTGCCAGCAGCCTTATGAACACTGAAGCTTTCTTT
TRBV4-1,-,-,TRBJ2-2,CASSQAGLGTGELFF,TGCGCCAGCAGCCAGGCGGGACTCGGAACCGGGGAGCTGTTTTTT
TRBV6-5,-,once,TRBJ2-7,CASQVAGASGEQYF,TGTGCCAGCCAGGTTGCGGGCGCCTCGGGCGAGCAGTACTTC
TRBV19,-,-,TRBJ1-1,CASSQGMNTEVFF,TGTGCCAGTAGTCAGGGGATGAACACTGAAGTTTTCTTT
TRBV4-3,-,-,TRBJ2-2,CASSPLYTGELFF,TGCGCCAGCAGCCCACTGTACACCGGGGAGCTGTTTTTT
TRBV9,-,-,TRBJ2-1,CASSVEEEGRWGPYNEQFF,TGTGCCAGCAGCGTAGAAGAGGAGGGGAGATGGGGGCCCTACAATGAGCAGTTCTTC
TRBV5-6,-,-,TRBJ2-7,CASSPGQFDEQYF,TGTGCCAGCAGCCCTGGACAGTTCGACGAGCAGTACTTC
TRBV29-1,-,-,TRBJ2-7,CSVVPRDSYEQYF,TGCAGCGTTGTCCCCCGGGACTCCTACGAGCAGTACTTC
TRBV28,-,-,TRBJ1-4,CASSPGGRNEKLFF,TGTGCCAGCAGCCCGGGGGGACGAAATGAAAAACTGTTTTTT
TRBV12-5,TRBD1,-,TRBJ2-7,CASGSGTGTDEQYF,TGTGCTAGTGGTTCCGGGACAGGGACGGACGAGCAGTACTTC
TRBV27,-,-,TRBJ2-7,CASSLEAARNYEQYF,TGTGCCAGCAGTTTAGAGGCCGCCCGAAACTACGAGCAGTACTTC
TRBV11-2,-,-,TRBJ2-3,CASSRPGTSTDTQYF,TGTGCCAGCAGCCGGCCGGGAACTAGCACAGATACGCAGTATTTT
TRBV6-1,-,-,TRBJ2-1,CASSEAGSYNEQFF,TGTGCCAGCAGTGAAGCAGGCTCCTACAATGAGCAGTTCTTC
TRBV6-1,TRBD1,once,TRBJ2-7,CASRTGQGFYEQYF,TGTGCCAGCAGAACAGGACAGGGGTTCTACGAGCAGTACTTC
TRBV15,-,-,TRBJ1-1,CATSRGGADTEAFF,TGTGCCACCAGCAGAGGGGGGGCAGACACTGAAGCTTTCTTT
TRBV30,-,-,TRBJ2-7,CAWSDQNSYEQYF,TGTGCCTGGAGTGATCAGAACTCCTACGAGCAGTACTTC
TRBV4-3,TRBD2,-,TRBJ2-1,CASSQEASGTLYNEQFF,TGCGCCAGCAGCCAAGAGGCGAGCGGGACCCTTTACAATGAGCAGTTCTTC
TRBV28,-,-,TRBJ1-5,CASSLSRALNQPQHF,TGTGCCAGCAGTTTGTCCAGGGCGCTCAATCAGCCCCAGCATTTT
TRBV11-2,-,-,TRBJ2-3,CASSPTLGAGDTQYF,TGTGCCAGCAGCCCAACCTTAGGGGCAGGGGATACGCAGTATTTT
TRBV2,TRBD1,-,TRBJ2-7,CAGASGQSNPTYEQYF,TGTGCCGGGGCCTCGGGACAGTCGAACCCGACCTACGAGCAGTACTTC
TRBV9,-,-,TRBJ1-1,CASRPGAGNTEAFF,TGTGCCAGCAGGCCAGGGGCTGGGAACACTGAAGCTTTCTTT
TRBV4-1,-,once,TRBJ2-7,CASSQLADSSYEQYF,TGCGCCAGCAGCCAGCTAGCGGACAGTTCCTACGAGCAGTACTTC
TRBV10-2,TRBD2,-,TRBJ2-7,CASNLAGGPHEQYF,TGCGCCAGCAATTTAGCGGGGGGGCCCCACGAGCAGTACTTC
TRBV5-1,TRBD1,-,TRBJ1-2,CASSVDRENYGYTF,TGCGCCAGCAGTGTGGACAGGGAGAACTATGGCTACACCTTC
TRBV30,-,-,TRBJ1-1,CAWGQMNTEAFF,TGTGCCTGGGGACAAATGAACACTGAAGCTTTCTTT